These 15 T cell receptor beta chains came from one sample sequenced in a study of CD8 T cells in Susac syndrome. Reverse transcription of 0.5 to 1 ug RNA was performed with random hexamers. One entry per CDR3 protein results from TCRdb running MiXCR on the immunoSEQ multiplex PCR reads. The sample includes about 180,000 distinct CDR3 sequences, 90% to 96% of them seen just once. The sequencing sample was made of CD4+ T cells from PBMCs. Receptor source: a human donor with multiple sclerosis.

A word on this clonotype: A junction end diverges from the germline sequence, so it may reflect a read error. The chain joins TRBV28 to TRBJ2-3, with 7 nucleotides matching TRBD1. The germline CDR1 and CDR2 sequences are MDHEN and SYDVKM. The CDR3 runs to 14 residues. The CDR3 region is CASNLGQGTDTQYF. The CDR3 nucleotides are TGTGCCAGCAATTTAGGACAGGGCACAGATACGCAGTATTTT.

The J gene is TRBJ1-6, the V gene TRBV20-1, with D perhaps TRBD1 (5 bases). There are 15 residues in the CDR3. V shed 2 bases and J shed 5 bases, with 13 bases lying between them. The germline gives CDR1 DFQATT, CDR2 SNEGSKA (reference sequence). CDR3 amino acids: CSARWRGRDNSPLHF. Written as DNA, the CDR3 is TGCAGTGCTAGATGGAGGGGTCGAGATAATTCACCCCTCCACTTT.

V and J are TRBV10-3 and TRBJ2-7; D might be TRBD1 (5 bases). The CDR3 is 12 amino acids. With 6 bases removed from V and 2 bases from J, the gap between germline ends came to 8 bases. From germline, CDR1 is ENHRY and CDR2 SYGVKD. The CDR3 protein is CAISMDTYEQYF. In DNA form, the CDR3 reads TGTGCCATCAGCATGGACACCTACGAGCAGTACTTC.

The CDR3 region is CSARDSGGAADTQYF. The CDR3 DNA is TGCAGTGCTAGAGATAGCGGGGGGGCCGCAGATACGCAGTATTTT. The J gene is TRBJ2-3, the V gene TRBV20-1; 11 bases match TRBD2. J was trimmed by 4 bases and V by 0 bases; bases with no gene match: 3. CDR1 DFQATT and CDR2 SNEGSKA come from the germline V gene (reference sequence). The CDR3 is 15 residues long.

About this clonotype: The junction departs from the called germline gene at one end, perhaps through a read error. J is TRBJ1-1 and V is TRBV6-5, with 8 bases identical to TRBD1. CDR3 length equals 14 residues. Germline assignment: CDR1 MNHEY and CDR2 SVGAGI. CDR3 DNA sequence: TGTGCCAGCAGTGGCAGGGGGCAGAACACTGAAGTTTTCTTT. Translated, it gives CASSGRGQNTEVFF.

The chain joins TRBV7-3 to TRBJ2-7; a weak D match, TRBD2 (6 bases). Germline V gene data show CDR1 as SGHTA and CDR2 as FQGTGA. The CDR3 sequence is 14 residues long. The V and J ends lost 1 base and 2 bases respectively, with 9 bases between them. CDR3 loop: CASSLNGGPYEQYF. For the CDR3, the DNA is TGTGCCAGCAGCTTAAACGGGGGTCCCTACGAGCAGTACTTC. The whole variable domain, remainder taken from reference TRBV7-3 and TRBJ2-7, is GAGVSQTPSNKVTEKGKYVELRCDPISGHTALYWYRQSLGQGPEFLIYFQGTGAADDSGLPNDRFFAVRPEGSVSTLKIQRTERGDSAVYLCASSLNGGPYEQYFGPGTRLTVT.

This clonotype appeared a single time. The CDR3 sequence: CASSLEAGGYGYTF. CDR3 nucleotide sequence: TGTGCCAGCAGCTTGGAGGCAGGAGGTTATGGCTACACCTTC. This rearrangement joins TRBV5-4 to TRBJ1-2; D unclear. Between the trimmed V and J ends, which lost 0 bases and 5 bases, there was a span of 11 bases. CDR3 size: 14 residues. CDR1 is SGHNT and CDR2 is YYREEE in the germline V gene (reference sequence).

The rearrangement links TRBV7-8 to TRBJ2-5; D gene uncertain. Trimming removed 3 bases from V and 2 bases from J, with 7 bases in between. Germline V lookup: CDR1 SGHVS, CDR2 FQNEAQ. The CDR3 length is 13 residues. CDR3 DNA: TGTGCCAGCAGCTTTAGACCTCAAGAGACCCAGTACTTC. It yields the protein CASSFRPQETQYF.

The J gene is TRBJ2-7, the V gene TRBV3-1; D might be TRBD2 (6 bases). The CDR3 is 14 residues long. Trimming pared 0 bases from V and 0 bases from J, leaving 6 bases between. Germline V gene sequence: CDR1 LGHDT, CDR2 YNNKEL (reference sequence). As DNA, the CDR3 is TGTGCCAGCAGCCAAGAGGGGGGCTCCTACGAGCAGTACTTC. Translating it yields CASSQEGGSYEQYF.

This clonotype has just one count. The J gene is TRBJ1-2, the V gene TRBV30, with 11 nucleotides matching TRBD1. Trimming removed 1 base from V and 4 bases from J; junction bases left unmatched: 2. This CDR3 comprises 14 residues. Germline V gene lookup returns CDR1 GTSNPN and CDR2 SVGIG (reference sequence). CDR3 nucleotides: TGTGCCTGGAGTGGCGGACAGGGGGCCTATGGCTACACCTTC. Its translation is CAWSGGQGAYGYTF.

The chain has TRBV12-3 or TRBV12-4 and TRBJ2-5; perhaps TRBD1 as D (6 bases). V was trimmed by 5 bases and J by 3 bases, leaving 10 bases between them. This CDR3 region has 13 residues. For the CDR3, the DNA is TGTGCCAGCAGTGTGACAGGAGAAGAGACCCAGTACTTC. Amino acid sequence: CASSVTGEETQYF.

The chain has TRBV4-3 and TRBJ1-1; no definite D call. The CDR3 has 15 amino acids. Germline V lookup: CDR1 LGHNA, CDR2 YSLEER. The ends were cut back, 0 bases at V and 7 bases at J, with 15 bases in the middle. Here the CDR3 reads CASSQDRRAEDEAFF. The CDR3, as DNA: TGCGCCAGCAGCCAAGATAGGAGGGCAGAAGATGAAGCTTTCTTT.

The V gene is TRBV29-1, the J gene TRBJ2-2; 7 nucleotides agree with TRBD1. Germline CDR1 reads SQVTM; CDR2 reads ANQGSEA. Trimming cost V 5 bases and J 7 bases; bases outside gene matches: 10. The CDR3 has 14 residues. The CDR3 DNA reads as TGCAGCGTTATGACAGGGTTTTACAGCGGGGAGCTGTTTTTT. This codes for CSVMTGFYSGELFF.

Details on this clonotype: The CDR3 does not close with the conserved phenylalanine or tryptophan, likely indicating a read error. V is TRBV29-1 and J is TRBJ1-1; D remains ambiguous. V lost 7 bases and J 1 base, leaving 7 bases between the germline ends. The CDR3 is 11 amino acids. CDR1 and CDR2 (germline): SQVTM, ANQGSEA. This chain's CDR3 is CSATKNTEAFL. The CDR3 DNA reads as TGCAGCGCAACCAAGAACACTGAAGCTTTCCTT.

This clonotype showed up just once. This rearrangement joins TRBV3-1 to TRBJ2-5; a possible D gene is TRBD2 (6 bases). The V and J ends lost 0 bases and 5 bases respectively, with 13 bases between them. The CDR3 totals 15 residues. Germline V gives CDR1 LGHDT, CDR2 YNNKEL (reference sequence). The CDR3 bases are TGTGCCAGCAGCCAAGACTCCTGGGGGGTGGAGACCCAGTACTTC. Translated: CASSQDSWGVETQYF.